The TCR beta chain under discussion was sequenced for a study of tissue T cells after allogeneic stem cell transplantation (dated by TCRdb to 2021 to 2024). Regarding the research as a whole: The study profiled TCR beta repertoires across many tissues from research autopsies of patients with and without GVHD, plus mouse models of GVHD. On the human side, the study was prospective and observational, with no blinding or randomization.

A word on this clone: Its antigen is not yet known. Gene names and germline sequences here are all drawn from mouse data. The read ends 1 residue shy of where the CDR3 ends; the end is completed using the germline J gene.

Overall study results and their limits: Within patients, how anatomically similar the tissues were was a key factor in shaping TCR repertoire composition, regardless of disease or transplant status. In both patients and mice, only a limited portion of the TCR repertoire detected in tissues was captured by blood and spleen T cells. The patient cohort was small and clinically heterogeneous, and sampling depth was acknowledged as a limitation. Not many T cell clones showed up in more than one patient, yet clustering based on motifs uncovered repertoire signatures that were shared across patients in a tissue-specific way. The study did not determine which tissue TCRs were alloreactive or antigen-specific, and some clones might have been persisting host cells.

The receptor library was made with the immunoSEQ multiplex PCR assay. TCRbeta CDR3 sequencing was performed at survey depth by Adaptive Biotechnologies, and CDR3 sequences, V/J genes, productive frequency and template counts were reported. TCR beta CDR3 regions were amplified from genomic DNA rather than RNA. On the authors' methods: Jensen-Shannon divergence served to quantify pairwise repertoire overlap between tissues, with 0 meaning identical and 1 meaning complete divergence. Tissues were clustered by single-linkage agglomerative hierarchical clustering of pairwise JSD values, and the clustering results were displayed as dendrograms. All patient samples were analyzed with GLIPH2 using simulation_depth 1000, kmer_min_depth 3 and cdr3_length_cutoff 8, and only groups containing more than two unique CDR3s were kept. A standardized tissue-overlap score extrapolated Jaccard GLIPH-group overlap across patients to a standard repertoire size of 1000 clones. Associations of diversity with clinical or experimental variables used linear mixed-effect models with tissue fixed effects and individual random effects. TCRdb holds this immuneACCESS table with in-frame rearrangements only. Some clones are missing; in checked studies, unresolved V genes explain under half, and the rest has no known cause. V, J and clone size were drawn from that table, and D and trimming were deduced from the DNA. This sample gives tens of thousands of clones in total; about 73% of them show up just once. Together, the top ten hold about 0.71% of the sample.

CDR1 and CDR2 (NSQYPW, LRSPGD) derive from the germline V gene (reference sequence). V and J are trimmed by 1 base and 4 bases, and the gene matches miss 1 base of the junction. The CDR3 runs 15 amino acids, cysteine and phenylalanine included. Only the CDR3 bases that were read are kept: 42 of them, in frame from base 1. Specimen: sorted cells pooled from one or two spleens. The receptor was derived from a pool of C57BL/6 mice in good health. The chain is assembled from TRBV1 and TRBJ2-5, with 11 bases aligning to TRBD2. The CDR3 amino acid sequence is: CTCSAAGLGEDTQYF. CDR3 DNA, as far as it was read: TGCACCTGCAGTGCAGCGGGACTGGGGGAAGACACCCAGTAC.